Below, 6 T cell receptor beta chains from the same sample are listed, as sequenced in a study of CD8 T cells in Susac syndrome. Random hexamers were used to reverse transcribe the RNA input (about 0.5 to 1 ug). TCRdb re-called the immunoSEQ multiplex PCR reads with MiXCR, one entry per CDR3 protein. The sample lists 240,000 or so distinct CDR3 sequences, less than 96% seen once, with around 0.1% in the top ten. What was sequenced was CD4+ T cells from PBMCs. The receptors come from a human donor with Susac syndrome.

V is TRBV20-1 and J is TRBJ2-7; 9 bases are shared with TRBD1. From germline, CDR1 is DFQATT and CDR2 SNEGSKA (reference sequence). The ends lost 7 bases at V and 6 bases at J; junction bases unmatched: 13. The CDR3 length is 14 residues. The CDR3 bases are TGCAGTGGGTCCCAGGTGGGGACAGGGTTCGAGCAGTACTTC. Its protein product is CSGSQVGTGFEQYF.

V gene TRBV12-2 combines with J gene TRBJ2-3; the table's D call TRBD2 went unverified against the DNA. TRBV12-2 is labeled a pseudogene. The CDR3 has 17 residues. The CDR3 nucleotides are TGTGCAAGTCGCTTAGTCCTACTAGGCCTGAGCACAGATACGCAGTATTTT. Amino acids: CASRLVLLGLSTDTQYF.

The V gene is TRBV10-3, the J gene TRBJ2-2; D may be TRBD1 or TRBD2 (5 bases each). V dropped 11 bases and J dropped 2 bases, with 9 bases sitting between them. Per germline, CDR1 ENHRY and CDR2 SYGVKD. This CDR3 spans 12 amino acids. The CDR3 protein is CASGPNTGELFF. CDR3 nucleotides: TGTGCCTCGGGACCAAACACCGGGGAGCTGTTTTTT.

The rearrangement links TRBV14 to TRBJ1-1; tentative D call: TRBD1 (6 bases). Trimming stripped 1 base from V and 9 bases from J, with 9 bases between. The CDR3 is 12 amino acids. Germline CDR1 is SGHDN and CDR2 is FVKESK. This CDR3 is CASSQATGKAFF. In DNA, the CDR3 is TGTGCCAGCAGCCAAGCGACAGGTAAAGCTTTCTTT.

The V call is TRBV20-1, the J call TRBJ2-5; D is tentatively TRBD1 or TRBD2 (6 bases each). Trimming took off 6 bases at V and 9 bases at J, with 29 bases between the two ends. Germline V gives CDR1 DFQATT, CDR2 SNEGSKA (reference sequence). CDR3 size: 16 residues. The chain's CDR3 is CSAIPGLGRTAIPQYF. The CDR3, as DNA: TGCAGTGCCATCCCTGGTCTAGGGAGGACAGCCATCCCCCAGTACTTC.

In nucleotides, the CDR3 is TGCAGTGCTAGAGATGGTCCCGCGGACAATGAGCAGTTCTTC. Its translation is CSARDGPADNEQFF. This rearrangement joins TRBV20-1 to TRBJ2-1; D unresolved. CDR3 length equals 14 residues. CDR1 is DFQATT, CDR2 SNEGSKA, per germline (reference sequence). V was shortened by 0 bases and J by 5 bases, with 11 bases between the two germline ends.